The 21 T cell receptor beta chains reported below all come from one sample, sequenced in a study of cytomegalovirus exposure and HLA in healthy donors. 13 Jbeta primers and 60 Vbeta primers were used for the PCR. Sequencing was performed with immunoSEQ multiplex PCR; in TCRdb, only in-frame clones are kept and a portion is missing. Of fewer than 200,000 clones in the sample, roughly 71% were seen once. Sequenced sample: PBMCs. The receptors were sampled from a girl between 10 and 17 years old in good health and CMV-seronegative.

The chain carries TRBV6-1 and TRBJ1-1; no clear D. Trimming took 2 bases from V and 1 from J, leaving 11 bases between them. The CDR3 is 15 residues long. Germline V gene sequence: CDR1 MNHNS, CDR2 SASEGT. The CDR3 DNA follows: TGTGCCAGCAGTGAAATGATTGGGCGGAACACTGAAGCTTTCTTT. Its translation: CASSEMIGRNTEAFF.

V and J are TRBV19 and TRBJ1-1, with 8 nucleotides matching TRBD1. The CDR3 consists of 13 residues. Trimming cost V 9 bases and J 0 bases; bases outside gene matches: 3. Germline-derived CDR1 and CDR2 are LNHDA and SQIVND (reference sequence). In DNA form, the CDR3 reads TGTGCCAGCGGACAGGGTCTGAACACTGAAGCTTTCTTT. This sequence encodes CASGQGLNTEAFF.

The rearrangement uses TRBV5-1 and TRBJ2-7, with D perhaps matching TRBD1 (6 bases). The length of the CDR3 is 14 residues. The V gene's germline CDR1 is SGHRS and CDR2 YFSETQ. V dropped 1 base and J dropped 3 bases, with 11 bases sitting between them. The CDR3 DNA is TGCGCCAGCAGCTTGACCCTAGGGGGCTACGAGCAGTACTTC. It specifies CASSLTLGGYEQYF.

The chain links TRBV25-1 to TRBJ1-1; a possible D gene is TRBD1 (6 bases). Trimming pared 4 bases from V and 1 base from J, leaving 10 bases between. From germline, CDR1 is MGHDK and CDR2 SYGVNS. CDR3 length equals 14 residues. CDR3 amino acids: CASSAKGGNTEAFF. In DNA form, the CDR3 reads TGTGCCAGCAGTGCAAAAGGGGGGAACACTGAAGCTTTCTTT.

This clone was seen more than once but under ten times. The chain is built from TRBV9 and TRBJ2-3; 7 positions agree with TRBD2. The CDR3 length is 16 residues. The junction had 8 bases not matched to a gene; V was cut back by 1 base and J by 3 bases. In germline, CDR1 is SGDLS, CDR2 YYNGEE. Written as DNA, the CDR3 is TGTGCCAGCAGCGTAAGGCCTAGCGGAGGTACAGATACGCAGTATTTT. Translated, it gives CASSVRPSGGTDTQYF.

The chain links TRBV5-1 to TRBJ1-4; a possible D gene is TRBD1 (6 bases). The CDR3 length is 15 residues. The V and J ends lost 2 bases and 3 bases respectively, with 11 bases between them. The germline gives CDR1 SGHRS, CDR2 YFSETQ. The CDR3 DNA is TGCGCCAGCAGCTTATCAGGGGCACCTAATGAAAAACTGTTTTTT. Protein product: CASSLSGAPNEKLFF.

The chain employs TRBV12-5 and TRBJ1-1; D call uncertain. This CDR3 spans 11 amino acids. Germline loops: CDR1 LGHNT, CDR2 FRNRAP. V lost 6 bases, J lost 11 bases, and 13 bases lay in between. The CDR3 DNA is TGTGCTAGTGGCCCGCCCATCGGGGCTTTCTTT. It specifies CASGPPIGAFF.

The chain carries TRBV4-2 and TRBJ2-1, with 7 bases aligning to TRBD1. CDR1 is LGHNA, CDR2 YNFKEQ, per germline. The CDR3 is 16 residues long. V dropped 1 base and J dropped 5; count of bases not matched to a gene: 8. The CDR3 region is CASSQVEGAGNNEQFF. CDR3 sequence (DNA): TGTGCCAGCAGCCAAGTAGAGGGGGCCGGAAACAATGAGCAGTTCTTC.

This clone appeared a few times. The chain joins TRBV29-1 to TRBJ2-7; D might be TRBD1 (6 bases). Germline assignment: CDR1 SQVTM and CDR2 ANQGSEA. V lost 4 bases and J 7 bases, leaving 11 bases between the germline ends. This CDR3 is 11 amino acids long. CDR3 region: CSVVARGEQYF. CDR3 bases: TGCAGCGTTGTCGCGAGGGGGGAGCAGTACTTC.

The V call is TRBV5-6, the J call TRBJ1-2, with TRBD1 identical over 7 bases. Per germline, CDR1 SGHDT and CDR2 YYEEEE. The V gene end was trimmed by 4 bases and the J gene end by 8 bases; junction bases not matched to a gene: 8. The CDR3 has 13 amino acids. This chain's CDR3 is CASSVGDRGGYTF. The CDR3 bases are TGTGCCAGCAGCGTCGGGGACAGAGGAGGCTACACCTTC.

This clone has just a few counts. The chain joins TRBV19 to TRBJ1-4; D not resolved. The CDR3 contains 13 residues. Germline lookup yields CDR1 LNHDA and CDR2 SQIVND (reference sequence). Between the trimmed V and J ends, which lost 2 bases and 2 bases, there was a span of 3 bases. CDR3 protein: CASSISTNEKLFF. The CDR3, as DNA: TGTGCCAGTAGTATATCTACTAATGAAAAACTGTTTTTT.

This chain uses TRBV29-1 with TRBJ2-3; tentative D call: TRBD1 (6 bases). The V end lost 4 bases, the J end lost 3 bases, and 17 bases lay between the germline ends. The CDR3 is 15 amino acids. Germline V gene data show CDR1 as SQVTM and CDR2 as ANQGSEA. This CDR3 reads CSVVRTDHLTDTQYF. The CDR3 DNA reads TGCAGCGTTGTCCGGACAGACCATCTGACAGATACGCAGTATTTT.

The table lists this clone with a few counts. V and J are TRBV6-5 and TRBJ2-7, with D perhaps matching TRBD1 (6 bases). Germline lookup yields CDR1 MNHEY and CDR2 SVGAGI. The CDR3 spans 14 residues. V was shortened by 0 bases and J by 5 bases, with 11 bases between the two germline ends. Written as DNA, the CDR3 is TGTGCCAGCAGTTACTCGGCAGGGGATAACGAGCAGTACTTC. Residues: CASSYSAGDNEQYF.

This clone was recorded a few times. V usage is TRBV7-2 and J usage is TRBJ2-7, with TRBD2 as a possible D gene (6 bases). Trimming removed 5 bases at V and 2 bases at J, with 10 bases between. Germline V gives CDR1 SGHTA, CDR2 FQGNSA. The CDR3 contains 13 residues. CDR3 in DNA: TGTGCCAGCAGCCGCGGAGGGACCTACGAGCAGTACTTC. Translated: CASSRGGTYEQYF.

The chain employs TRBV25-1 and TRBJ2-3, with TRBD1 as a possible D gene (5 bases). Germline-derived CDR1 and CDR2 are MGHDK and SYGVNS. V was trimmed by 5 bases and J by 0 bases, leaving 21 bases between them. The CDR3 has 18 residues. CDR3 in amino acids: CASSSRQGLPGSTDTQYF. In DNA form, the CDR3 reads TGTGCCAGCAGTTCACGCCAGGGCCTGCCAGGGAGCACAGATACGCAGTATTTT.

CDR3 DNA sequence: TGTGCCAGCAGTTCAGGCGAGGGGCAGTACTTC. Translating gives CASSSGEGQYF. The V call is TRBV6-1, the J call TRBJ2-7; D perhaps matches TRBD2 (5 bases). The V end was cut by 5 bases, the J end by 9 bases, with 11 bases between. The germline CDR1 and CDR2 sequences are MNHNS and SASEGT. There are 11 residues in the CDR3.

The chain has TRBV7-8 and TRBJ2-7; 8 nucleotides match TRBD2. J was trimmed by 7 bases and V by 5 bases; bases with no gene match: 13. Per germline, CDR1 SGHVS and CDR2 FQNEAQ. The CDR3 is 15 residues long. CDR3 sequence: CASSHWAGGSNEQYF. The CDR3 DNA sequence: TGTGCCAGCAGCCACTGGGCGGGGGGTTCGAATGAGCAGTACTTC.

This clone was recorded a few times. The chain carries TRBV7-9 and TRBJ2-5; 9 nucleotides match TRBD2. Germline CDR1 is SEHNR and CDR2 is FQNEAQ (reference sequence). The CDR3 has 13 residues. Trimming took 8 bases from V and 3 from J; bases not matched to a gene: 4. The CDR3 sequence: CASVAGVKETQYF. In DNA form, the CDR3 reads TGTGCCAGCGTAGCGGGGGTAAAAGAGACCCAGTACTTC.

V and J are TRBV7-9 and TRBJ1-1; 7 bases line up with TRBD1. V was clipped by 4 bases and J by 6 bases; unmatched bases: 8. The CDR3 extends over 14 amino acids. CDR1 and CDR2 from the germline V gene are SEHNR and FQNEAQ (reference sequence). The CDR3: CASSSRTGPAEAFF. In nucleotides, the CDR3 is TGTGCCAGCAGCTCCCGGACAGGACCCGCTGAAGCTTTCTTT. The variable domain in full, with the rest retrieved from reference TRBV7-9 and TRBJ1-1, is DTGVSQNPRHKITKRGQNVTFRCDPISEHNRLYWYRQTLGQGPEFLTYFQNEAQLEKSRLLSDRFSAERPKGSFSTLEIQRTEQGDSAMYLCASSSRTGPAEAFFGQGTRLTVV.

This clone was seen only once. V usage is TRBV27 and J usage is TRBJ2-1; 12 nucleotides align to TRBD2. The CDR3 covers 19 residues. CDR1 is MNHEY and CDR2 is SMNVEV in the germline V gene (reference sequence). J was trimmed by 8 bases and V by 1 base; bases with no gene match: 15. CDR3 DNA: TGTGCCAGCAGTTTATTGAGTCCCGGACTAGCGGGGCCAGGGGATGAGCAGTTCTTC. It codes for CASSLLSPGLAGPGDEQFF.

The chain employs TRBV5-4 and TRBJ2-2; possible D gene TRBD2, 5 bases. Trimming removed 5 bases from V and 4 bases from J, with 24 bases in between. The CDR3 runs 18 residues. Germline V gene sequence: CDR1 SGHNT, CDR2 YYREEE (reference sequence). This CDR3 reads CASSFRIRASGGTGELFF. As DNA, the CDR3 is TGTGCCAGCAGTTTCCGAATACGGGCCTCCGGAGGCACCGGGGAGCTGTTTTTT.